This T cell receptor beta chain was sequenced during a study of cytotoxic CD8 clonotypes in ibrutinib-treated CLL. Method: immunoSEQ multiplex PCR; TCRdb's copy keeps in-frame clones and lacks some. Counted here are approximately 48,000 clones, about half occurring once; the ten biggest clones make up approximately 29%. This clone has more than one count but fewer than ten. Looked up from germline, CDR1 is LNHDA and CDR2 is SQIVND (reference sequence). The V and J ends lost 0 bases and 13 bases respectively, with 12 bases between them. The CDR3 is 12 amino acids. This clonotype originated in a human donor with chronic lymphocytic leukemia. This chain uses TRBV19 with TRBJ1-2; D is ambiguous. Sequencing used PBMCs, obtained after 12 months of ibrutinib treatment. CDR3 residues: CASSIESGLATF. The CDR3 coding sequence is TGTGCCAGTAGTATAGAATCCGGGCTGGCCACCTTC. Based on the CDR3 plus reference TRBV19 and TRBJ1-2, the full variable domain is DGGITQSPKYLFRKEGQNVTLSCEQNLNHDAMYWYRQDPGQGLRLIYYSQIVNDFQKGDIAEGYSVSREKKESFPLTVTSAQKNPTAFYLCASSIESGLATFGSGTRLTVV.